These 27 T cell receptor beta chains originate from one sample sequenced in a study of glioma-infiltrating T cells after dendritic cell vaccination. The protocol was immunoSEQ multiplex PCR, while the TCRdb copy is restricted to in-frame clones and leaves out a portion. The profile shows tens of thousands of clones, around 85% of them singletons. This specimen was blood, taken before dendritic cell vaccination. The receptors derive from a human donor with glioblastoma.

V and J are TRBV5-1 and TRBJ2-7; 8 nucleotides line up with TRBD1. Per the germline V gene, CDR1 is SGHRS and CDR2 is YFSETQ. The CDR3 runs 15 residues. Trimming took 3 bases from V and 4 from J; bases not matched to a gene: 9. Written as DNA, the CDR3 is TGCGCCAGCAGCTCGTTCACAGGGGGAACGTACGAGCAGTACTTC. It yields the protein CASSSFTGGTYEQYF. The full variable domain, rest sourced from reference TRBV5-1 and TRBJ2-7, is KAGVTQTPRYLIKTRGQQVTLSCSPISGHRSVSWYQQTPGQGLQFLFEYFSETQRNKGNFPGRFSGRQFSNSRSEMNVSTLELGDSALYLCASSSFTGGTYEQYFGPGTRLTVT.

This clone was found once. The V gene is TRBV21-1, the J gene TRBJ1-1; TRBD1, the table's D call, was not compared with the DNA. TRBV21-1 is marked as a pseudogene. CDR3 size: 13 residues. Written as DNA, the CDR3 is TGTGCCAGCTCGGGACAGGGGAGCACTGAAGCTTTCTTT. It encodes CASSGQGSTEAFF.

This chain connects TRBV11-2 to TRBJ1-3, with TRBD1 matching over 10 bases. The CDR3 is made up of 16 amino acids. V trimming: 4 bases; J trimming: 4 bases; junction bases outside the gene matches: 7. CDR1 and CDR2 from the germline V gene are SGHAT and FQNNGV. The CDR3 sequence is CASSWTGTGVGNTIYF. The CDR3 bases are TGTGCCAGCAGCTGGACCGGGACAGGGGTCGGAAACACCATATATTTT.

V is TRBV7-8 and J is TRBJ2-6, with D unresolved. The CDR3 contains 16 residues. Trimming cost V 4 bases and J 3 bases, with 13 bases left between them. Germline V lookup: CDR1 SGHVS, CDR2 FQNEAQ. The CDR3 sequence: CASSYRNVDGANVLTF. The CDR3 DNA follows: TGTGCCAGCAGCTACAGAAACGTAGATGGGGCCAACGTCCTGACTTTC.

The chain links TRBV15 to TRBJ2-3, with 11 bases fitting TRBD1. Trimming took 1 base from V and 4 from J; bases not matched to a gene: 7. Germline V gene sequence: CDR1 LNHNV, CDR2 YYDKDF (reference sequence). The CDR3 runs to 17 residues. The CDR3 bases are TGTGCCACCAGCAGAGGAGGACAGGGGGCAGGGGCAGATACGCAGTATTTT. Its protein is CATSRGGQGAGADTQYF.

V is TRBV12-5 and J is TRBJ1-3; 8 nucleotides agree with TRBD1. V lost 5 bases and J lost 6; bases outside the gene matches: 6. CDR1 and CDR2 from the germline V gene are LGHNT and FRNRAP. The CDR3 length is 14 residues. The CDR3 sequence is CASGRQGPENTIYF. The CDR3 DNA sequence: TGTGCTAGTGGTCGACAGGGGCCCGAAAACACCATATATTTT.

V is TRBV9 and J is TRBJ2-7; 12 bases match TRBD2. J lost 2 bases, V lost 4 bases, and 7 bases had no gene match. The CDR3 spans 16 residues. From germline, CDR1 is SGDLS and CDR2 YYNGEE. In DNA form, the CDR3 reads TGTGCCAGCAGCCCCCCGGGACTAGCGGGCCCCTACGAGCAGTACTTC. Amino acid sequence: CASSPPGLAGPYEQYF.

This clone was observed a few times. This rearrangement joins TRBV5-4 to TRBJ2-7, with TRBD1 matching 8 bases. Germline V gene sequence: CDR1 SGHNT, CDR2 YYREEE (reference sequence). The CDR3 length is 15 residues. V gave up 4 bases and J gave up 0 bases; unmatched junction bases: 6. As DNA, the CDR3 is TGTGCCAGCAGCACGGACAGGGCCAGCTCCTACGAGCAGTACTTC. Its protein product is CASSTDRASSYEQYF.

The rearrangement joins TRBV6-1 to TRBJ1-3, with D hard to call. The CDR3 covers 14 residues. The germline V gene encodes CDR1 MNHNS and CDR2 SASEGT. Trimming left V 6 bases short and J 0 bases short, with 9 bases between. CDR3 DNA sequence: TGTGCCAGCAGGGCAGTCCTCTCTGGAAACACCATATATTTT. Its translation is CASRAVLSGNTIYF.

This chain connects TRBV21-1 to TRBJ2-7; no DNA check was done on the table's D call, TRBD1. TRBV21-1 is a known pseudogene. CDR3 length: 12 residues. CDR3 loop: CASSRTSYEQYF. In DNA form, the CDR3 reads TGTGCCAGCAGCAGGACAAGTTACGAGCAGTACTTC.

V and J are TRBV7-2 and TRBJ1-6, with a weak D call TRBD1 (6 bases). The V end was cut by 2 bases, the J end by 13 bases, with 12 bases between. The V gene's germline CDR1 is SGHTA and CDR2 FQGNSA. There are 13 residues in the CDR3. The CDR3 region has the DNA TGTGCCAGCAGCTTAAAACAGGGAGTTCCCCTCCACTTT. Protein: CASSLKQGVPLHF. Full variable domain (remainder filled in from reference TRBV7-2 and TRBJ1-6): GAGVSQSPSNKVTEKGKDVELRCDPISGHTALYWYRQSLGQGLEFLIYFQGNSAPDKSGLPSDRFSAERTGGSVSTLTIQRTQQEDSAVYLCASSLKQGVPLHFGNGTRLTVT.

DNA for the CDR3: TGCGCCAGCAGCATAACAGGGGTTGGGGGCAATGAGCAGTTCTTC. It is translated as CASSITGVGGNEQFF. The chain employs TRBV5-1 and TRBJ2-1; 7 bases match TRBD1. The CDR3 covers 15 residues. The ends lost 4 bases at V and 6 bases at J; junction bases unmatched: 10. The V gene's germline CDR1 is SGHRS and CDR2 YFSETQ.

This chain links TRBV6-1 with TRBJ1-1; tentatively, D is TRBD1 (5 bases). This CDR3 has 12 residues. CDR1 is MNHNS, CDR2 SASEGT, per germline. The germline V and J ends were trimmed by 3 bases and 10 bases, with 12 bases remaining between them. CDR3 amino acids: CASSEPDKRAFF. DNA for the CDR3: TGTGCCAGCAGTGAGCCGGACAAGCGAGCTTTCTTT.

This clone was observed once. The chain employs TRBV11-3 and TRBJ2-1, with D perhaps TRBD1 (5 bases). V was trimmed by 2 bases and J by 5 bases, leaving 10 bases between them. Germline lookup yields CDR1 SGHNT and CDR2 YENEEA. CDR3 length equals 14 residues. CDR3: CASSLQGWDNEQFF. The CDR3 region has the DNA TGTGCCAGCAGCTTACAGGGATGGGACAATGAGCAGTTCTTC. Filled out from reference TRBV11-3 and TRBJ2-1, the complete variable domain reads EAGVVQSPRYKIIEKKQPVAFWCNPISGHNTLYWYLQNLGQGPELLIRYENEEAVDDSQLPKDRFSAERLKGVDSTLKIQPAELGDSAVYLCASSLQGWDNEQFFGPGTRLTVL.

J is TRBJ2-1 and V is TRBV5-4, with D possibly matching TRBD1 (6 bases). The germline gives CDR1 SGHNT, CDR2 YYREEE (reference sequence). Trimming left V 4 bases short and J 4 bases short, with 18 bases between. This CDR3 comprises 16 residues. CDR3: CASSPSGDKKYNEQFF. CDR3 bases: TGTGCCAGCAGCCCTTCAGGGGACAAAAAATACAATGAGCAGTTCTTC.

V usage is TRBV29-1 and J usage is TRBJ2-7; TRBD2 agrees at 14 bases. Trimming cost V 3 bases and J 3 bases; bases outside gene matches: 10. The CDR3 has 17 residues. The V gene's germline CDR1 is SQVTM and CDR2 ANQGSEA. CDR3 sequence: CSVDKRLAGGGSYEQYF. The CDR3 DNA reads as TGCAGCGTTGATAAGCGACTAGCGGGAGGGGGTAGCTACGAGCAGTACTTC.

J is TRBJ1-1 and V is TRBV7-2; D gene ambiguous. Germline V gene sequence: CDR1 SGHTA, CDR2 FQGNSA. V lost 0 bases to trimming and J lost 1 base, with 3 bases between them. The CDR3 covers 13 residues. This chain's CDR3 is CASSLAGNTEAFF. CDR3 nucleotides: TGTGCCAGCAGCTTAGCCGGGAACACTGAAGCTTTCTTT.

V is TRBV9 and J is TRBJ1-2, with TRBD1 matching 8 bases. The V segment lost 0 bases and the J segment 5 bases; nucleotides outside the gene matches: 6. CDR3 length: 15 residues. Per the germline V gene, CDR1 is SGDLS and CDR2 is YYNGEE. CDR3 nucleotide sequence: TGTGCCAGCAGCGTAGCTGGGACAGGACTGTATGGCTACACCTTC. Its protein is CASSVAGTGLYGYTF.

This clone has just one count. The V gene is TRBV12-5, the J gene TRBJ1-2; D gene unclear. The CDR3 is made up of 15 amino acids. Germline CDR1 and CDR2: LGHNT and FRNRAP. V was trimmed by 6 bases and J by 5 bases, leaving 19 bases between them. The CDR3 DNA sequence: TGTGCTAGTGGGACCCCGCTACAGAGTTTGTATGGCTACACCTTC. This encodes CASGTPLQSLYGYTF.

Note on this clone: The limits of the CDR3 on the DNA are not certain, so only TCRdb's listed CDR3 is given. This sequence joins TRBV19 and TRBJ2-1; the table assigns TRBD2, which was not confirmed against the DNA. Germline V lookup: CDR1 LNHDA, CDR2 SQIVND (reference sequence). Both ends counted, the CDR3 spans 17 residues. CDR3 residues: CASSITFRFGEHNEQFF.

Note on this clone: An end of the junction does not agree with germline; a read error may underlie this. The genes are TRBV7-7 and TRBJ2-5; D gene uncertain. Germline CDR1 and CDR2: SSHAT and FNYEAQ (reference sequence). CDR3 length: 15 residues. This chain's CDR3 is CASSSTPLLGETQYF. The CDR3 coding sequence is TGTGCTAGCAGTTCAACCCCCCTCCTCGGGGAGACCCAGTACTTC.

The gene calls are TRBV19 and TRBJ2-5; 10 positions agree with TRBD2. The V gene end was trimmed by 3 bases and the J gene end by 5 bases; junction bases not matched to a gene: 9. This CDR3 is 16 amino acids long. Germline assignment: CDR1 LNHDA and CDR2 SQIVND (reference sequence). CDR3 DNA sequence: TGTGCCAGTAGTATTAGGGCTAGCGGGGGCGGGGAGACCCAGTACTTC. It translates to CASSIRASGGGETQYF.

This sequence joins TRBV7-2 and TRBJ2-5, with 12 bases that match TRBD2. Germline V gene data show CDR1 as SGHTA and CDR2 as FQGNSA. The CDR3 has 16 amino acids. Germline trimming cut 2 bases from V and 5 bases from J; bases unmatched to any gene: 6. CDR3 sequence reads: CASSLTSGRIGETQYF. The CDR3 DNA sequence: TGTGCCAGCAGCTTAACTAGCGGGAGGATTGGGGAGACCCAGTACTTC.

The V call is TRBV2, the J call TRBJ1-5, with D perhaps matching TRBD1 (5 bases). The CDR3 extends over 13 amino acids. The V end was cut by 3 bases, the J end by 6 bases, with 9 bases between. Looked up from germline, CDR1 is SNHLY and CDR2 is FYNNEI. CDR3 in DNA: TGTGCCAGCAGTGATCAGGGCGGTCAGCCCCAGCATTTT. Translated: CASSDQGGQPQHF.

The chain employs TRBV5-6 and TRBJ1-1; 7 nucleotides align to TRBD1. V lost 4 bases to trimming and J lost 3 bases; unmatched junction nucleotides: 9. The CDR3 is 15 amino acids. Germline values: CDR1 SGHDT, CDR2 YYEEEE. CDR3 loop: CASSPWDSQYTEAFF. As DNA, the CDR3 is TGTGCCAGCAGCCCTTGGGACAGCCAGTACACTGAAGCTTTCTTT. The full variable domain, its missing parts supplied by reference TRBV5-6 and TRBJ1-1, is DAGVTQSPTHLIKTRGQQVTLRCSPKSGHDTVSWYQQALGQGPQFIFQYYEEEERQRGNFPDRFSGHQFPNYSSELNVNALLLGDSALYLCASSPWDSQYTEAFFGQGTRLTVV.

This chain links TRBV11-2 with TRBJ2-1, with 7 bases matching TRBD2. The CDR3 is 18 residues long. Germline V gene lookup returns CDR1 SGHAT and CDR2 FQNNGV. Unmatched junction bases numbered 13, after V lost 5 bases and J lost 0 bases. The CDR3 protein is CASSREAAGAVSYNEQFF. DNA for the CDR3: TGTGCCAGCAGCCGGGAGGCGGCGGGAGCGGTCTCCTACAATGAGCAGTTCTTC.

The rearrangement joins TRBV9 to TRBJ2-2, with D perhaps TRBD2 (6 bases). Trimming took off 4 bases at V and 2 bases at J, with 15 bases between the two ends. The CDR3 contains 16 residues. CDR1 is SGDLS, CDR2 YYNGEE, per germline. This CDR3 is CASSLSAGRNTGELFF. The DNA for the CDR3 is TGTGCCAGCAGCCTAAGCGCGGGGCGTAACACCGGGGAGCTGTTTTTT.